A single sample gave rise to the 29 T cell receptor beta chains below, sequenced in a study of T-cell memory formation after mild COVID-19. One entry per CDR3 protein results from TCRdb running MiXCR on the 5' RACE reads. The data hold about 82,000 distinct CDR3 sequences, with 10% to 15% observed a single time. Material for sequencing was PBMCs or a T cell subset sorted from them (not recorded which). The receptor source for this set is an adult woman who had mild COVID-19 (a few samples of this study predate the infection). Cell type and time point are not known.

This clonotype was observed many times. The CDR3 nucleotides read TGCGCCAGCAGCTTGAAGCGGGACCCCCTCCAAGAGACCCAGTACTTC. Its translation is CASSLKRDPLQETQYF. The gene calls are TRBV5-1 and TRBJ2-5, with 7 nucleotides matching TRBD2. There are 16 residues in the CDR3. CDR1 is SGHRS, CDR2 YFSETQ, per germline. After removal of 1 base from V and 1 base from J, the junction contained 7 bases not matched to a gene.

The chain carries TRBV9 and TRBJ2-1, with 10 bases matching TRBD1. CDR3 length: 15 amino acids. V lost 2 bases, J lost 4 bases, and 3 bases stayed unmatched. Germline-derived CDR1 and CDR2 are SGDLS and YYNGEE. CDR3 in DNA: TGTGCCAGCAGCGTTTGGACAGGGGGGTACAATGAGCAGTTCTTC. This sequence encodes CASSVWTGGYNEQFF. Variable domain in full (rest from reference TRBV9 and TRBJ2-1): DSGVTQTPKHLITATGQRVTLRCSPRSGDLSVYWYQQSLDQGLQFLIQYYNGEERAKGNILERFSAQQFPDLHSELNLSSLELGDSALYFCASSVWTGGYNEQFFGPGTRLTVL.

This clonotype turned up a few times. J is TRBJ1-5 and V is TRBV5-1; tentative D call: TRBD1 (5 bases). The CDR3 covers 17 residues. Between the trimmed V and J ends, which lost 4 bases and 0 bases, there was a span of 17 bases. From germline, CDR1 is SGHRS and CDR2 YFSETQ. The DNA of the CDR3 is TGCGCCAGCAGCCCCGGTGGGGCCCCAGGTAGCAATCAGCCCCAGCATTTT. Its protein product is CASSPGGAPGSNQPQHF.

The sample holds a few counts of this clonotype. This rearrangement joins TRBV6-5 to TRBJ2-1; tentatively, D is TRBD2 (6 bases). CDR3 size: 15 residues. CDR1 is MNHEY and CDR2 is SVGAGI in the germline V gene. Between the trimmed V and J ends, which lost 4 bases and 6 bases, there was a span of 16 bases. The CDR3 sequence: CASSFLTGLSNEQFF. The CDR3 DNA is TGTGCCAGCAGTTTCCTAACGGGACTCTCCAATGAGCAGTTCTTC.

This clonotype was counted a few times. The chain has TRBV7-9 and TRBJ2-5; D may be TRBD2 (5 bases). CDR1 SEHNR and CDR2 FQNEAQ come from the germline V gene (reference sequence). The CDR3 has 13 residues. Trimming stripped 6 bases from V and 1 base from J, with 9 bases between. The CDR3 reads CASRFTSQETQYF. The CDR3 nucleotides read TGTGCCAGCAGATTCACTAGCCAAGAGACCCAGTACTTC.

The rearrangement uses TRBV12-5 and TRBJ1-3; D is possibly TRBD1 (5 bases). Germline V gene sequence: CDR1 LGHNT, CDR2 FRNRAP. There are 18 residues in the CDR3. V gave up 1 base and J gave up 3 bases, with 19 bases separating them. The CDR3 DNA reads as TGTGCTAGTGGTTTGGCTCCCGGGACTGGGGGTTTTGGAAACACCATATATTTT. Residues: CASGLAPGTGGFGNTIYF.

The sample holds a few counts of this clonotype. The chain links TRBV19 to TRBJ2-6, with D hard to call. The CDR3 length is 15 residues. Trimming took 10 bases from V and 4 from J, leaving 17 bases between them. Germline CDR1 and CDR2: LNHDA and SQIVND (reference sequence). CDR3 sequence (DNA): TGTGCCACGGAGCCACGCAATGGAGGGGCCAACGTCCTGACTTTC. Translated, it gives CATEPRNGGANVLTF.

V gene TRBV4-2 combines with J gene TRBJ2-3, with a weak D call TRBD2 (5 bases). The CDR3 totals 15 residues. The germline V and J ends were trimmed by 2 bases and 2 bases, with 11 bases remaining between them. CDR1 and CDR2 from the germline V gene are LGHNA and YNFKEQ. CDR3 in DNA: TGTGCCAGCAGCCAACTAGCCCTACCCACAGATACGCAGTATTTT. It specifies CASSQLALPTDTQYF.

V and J are TRBV20-1 and TRBJ2-1; TRBD2 aligns across 15 bases. Trimming at V came to 1 base and at J to 7 bases, leaving 8 bases not matched to a gene. The germline V gene has CDR1 DFQATT and CDR2 SNEGSKA (reference sequence). The CDR3 is made up of 17 amino acids. The CDR3 sequence is CSARGWTSGRAGNEQFF. For the CDR3, the DNA is TGCAGTGCTAGAGGCTGGACTAGCGGGAGGGCCGGGAATGAGCAGTTCTTC.

This chain links TRBV12-3 or TRBV12-4 with TRBJ2-5; D is unresolved. V dropped 4 bases and J dropped 4 bases, with 16 bases sitting between them. The CDR3 runs to 15 residues. DNA of the CDR3: TGTGCCAGCAGTTCCTCGGAGAGCTGGTCAGAGACCCAGTACTTC. Protein product: CASSSSESWSETQYF.

Many counts were recorded for this clonotype. The rearrangement links TRBV6-5 to TRBJ2-1; D unresolved. V was trimmed by 4 bases and J by 5 bases, leaving 6 bases between them. From germline, CDR1 is MNHEY and CDR2 SVGAGI. The CDR3 sequence is 12 residues long. In DNA form, the CDR3 reads TGTGCCAGCAGTTTCCGGGACAATGAGCAGTTCTTC. This gives the protein CASSFRDNEQFF.

This clonotype was counted only a few times. J is TRBJ1-2 and V is TRBV7-2, with TRBD1 matching over 11 bases. The junction had 3 bases not matched to a gene; V was cut back by 5 bases and J by 4 bases. This CDR3 has 14 residues. Germline CDR1 reads SGHTA; CDR2 reads FQGNSA. CDR3 sequence reads: CASSRTGGGYGYTF. The CDR3 DNA reads as TGTGCCAGCAGCCGGACAGGGGGCGGCTATGGCTACACCTTC.

V and J are TRBV27 and TRBJ2-1; weak D call: TRBD2 (6 bases). The CDR3 consists of 11 residues. Looked up from germline, CDR1 is MNHEY and CDR2 is SMNVEV (reference sequence). V was cut by 3 bases and J by 12 bases, with 9 bases left in between. The CDR3 protein is CASSLGLMQFF. CDR3 bases: TGTGCCAGCAGTTTGGGACTCATGCAGTTCTTC.

V usage is TRBV24-1 and J usage is TRBJ2-6; D is ambiguous. Trimming stripped 12 bases from V and 2 bases from J, with 7 bases between. The CDR3 has 12 amino acids. Germline assignment: CDR1 KGHDR and CDR2 SFDVKD. The CDR3 spells CAAGTGANVLTF. The CDR3 DNA reads as TGTGCCGCCGGCACTGGGGCCAACGTCCTGACTTTC.

This rearrangement joins TRBV6-2 or TRBV6-3 to TRBJ2-5; weak D call: TRBD1 (5 bases). The CDR3 is made up of 15 amino acids. Germline V gives CDR1 MNHEY, CDR2 SVGEGT. Trimming left V 0 bases short and J 7 bases short, with 15 bases between. The CDR3 loop is CASSYSLGQGWTQYF. The CDR3 DNA sequence: TGTGCCAGCAGTTACTCCCTGGGGCAGGGCTGGACCCAGTACTTC.

This chain connects TRBV25-1 to TRBJ1-2; maybe TRBD1 (6 bases). Germline loops: CDR1 MGHDK, CDR2 SYGVNS. V lost 2 bases and J 6 bases, leaving 10 bases between the germline ends. The CDR3 has 13 residues. CDR3: CASSEGTMDGYTF. DNA for the CDR3: TGTGCCAGCAGTGAAGGGACAATGGATGGCTACACCTTC.

J is TRBJ2-1 and V is TRBV7-9; D gene unclear. The germline V and J ends were trimmed by 3 bases and 9 bases, with 12 bases remaining between them. CDR3 length: 13 amino acids. Germline CDR1 reads SEHNR; CDR2 reads FQNEAQ (reference sequence). The CDR3 region has the DNA TGTGCCAGCAGCTTGGTGGGGTACGGTGAGCAGTTCTTC. Translated, it gives CASSLVGYGEQFF.

The V call is TRBV4-1, the J call TRBJ1-2, with a weak D call TRBD1 (5 bases). The CDR3 sequence is 16 residues long. V was shortened by 0 bases and J by 0 bases, with 11 bases between the two germline ends. Germline CDR1 and CDR2: MGHRA and YSYEKL. CDR3 in DNA: TGCGCCAGCAGCCAAGATGTAGGGACCGCTAACTATGGCTACACCTTC. Translating gives CASSQDVGTANYGYTF.

This clonotype was seen a handful of times. The chain joins TRBV7-6 to TRBJ1-2; TRBD1 matches at 9 bases. V was pared by 1 base and J by 2 bases, with 2 bases of the junction left unmatched. CDR1 and CDR2 (germline): SGHVS, FNYEAQ. The CDR3 is 15 residues long. For the CDR3, the DNA is TGTGCCAGCAGCTTAGGGACAGGGGTAAACTATGGCTACACCTTC. Its translation is CASSLGTGVNYGYTF.

V gene TRBV27 combines with J gene TRBJ2-7, with D perhaps TRBD1 or TRBD2 (5 bases each). V lost 3 bases and J 4 bases, leaving 10 bases between the germline ends. The CDR3 consists of 13 residues. CDR1 and CDR2 (germline): MNHEY, SMNVEV (reference sequence). CDR3 region: CASSFGREYEQYF. CDR3 DNA: TGTGCCAGCAGTTTTGGCAGGGAGTACGAGCAGTACTTC.

The chain couples TRBV10-3 to TRBJ2-3; TRBD1 matches 8 bases. CDR1 and CDR2 (germline): ENHRY, SYGVKD. The CDR3 is 15 amino acids. Unmatched junction bases numbered 8, after V lost 8 bases and J lost 1 base. In DNA, the CDR3 is TGTGCCATCTCGCCGGGACAGGCGGGCACAGATACGCAGTATTTT. It is translated as CAISPGQAGTDTQYF.

This clonotype has only a few counts. This chain uses TRBV7-9 with TRBJ2-7; 7 positions match TRBD1. The germline V gene has CDR1 SEHNR and CDR2 FQNEAQ (reference sequence). Trimming took 4 bases from V and 3 from J; bases not matched to a gene: 3. This CDR3 region has 13 residues. CDR3 in DNA: TGTGCCAGCAGCTCGGGACAGCACTACGAGCAGTACTTC. Amino acids: CASSSGQHYEQYF.

The sample holds a few counts of this clonotype. The chain couples TRBV24-1 to TRBJ2-1, with D hard to call. The germline CDR1 and CDR2 sequences are KGHDR and SFDVKD. This CDR3 has 13 residues. V was shortened by 5 bases and J by 6 bases, with 10 bases between the two germline ends. CDR3 in DNA: TGTGCCACCAGTGCGCTCGTGGGCAATGAGCAGTTCTTC. Translating it yields CATSALVGNEQFF.

This clonotype was seen a handful of times. The chain is built from TRBV29-1 and TRBJ2-7; D remains unclear. The V end lost 4 bases, the J end lost 2 bases, and 9 bases lay between the germline ends. Germline assignment: CDR1 SQVTM and CDR2 ANQGSEA. The CDR3 totals 12 residues. This CDR3 is CSVAQVTYEQYF. Here the CDR3 DNA reads TGCAGCGTTGCGCAGGTTACCTACGAGCAGTACTTC.

This clonotype showed up just a few times. This chain uses TRBV5-6 with TRBJ1-5, with a possible D match to TRBD1 (5 bases). The germline V gene has CDR1 SGHDT and CDR2 YYEEEE. This CDR3 contains 13 residues. V was shortened by 2 bases and J by 5 bases, with 8 bases between the two germline ends. The CDR3 is CASSFGGDQPQHF. The CDR3 DNA is TGTGCCAGCAGCTTTGGAGGGGATCAGCCCCAGCATTTT. The full variable domain, rest sourced from reference TRBV5-6 and TRBJ1-5, is DAGVTQSPTHLIKTRGQQVTLRCSPKSGHDTVSWYQQALGQGPQFIFQYYEEEERQRGNFPDRFSGHQFPNYSSELNVNALLLGDSALYLCASSFGGDQPQHFGDGTRLSIL.

This clonotype was counted only a few times. The rearrangement links TRBV12-3 or TRBV12-4 to TRBJ2-3; the D is unclear. The CDR3 contains 13 residues. Trimming cost V 5 bases and J 2 bases, with 8 bases left between them. The CDR3 loop reads CASSLTSTDTQYF. DNA for the CDR3: TGTGCCAGCAGTCTCACATCCACAGATACGCAGTATTTT.

This clonotype was detected only a few times. The rearrangement uses TRBV15 and TRBJ1-1; D may be TRBD1 (6 bases). Germline lookup yields CDR1 LNHNV and CDR2 YYDKDF (reference sequence). V gave up 4 bases and J gave up 6 bases, with 9 bases separating them. The CDR3 spans 12 residues. The CDR3 here is CATSTGGPEAFF. In DNA form, the CDR3 reads TGTGCCACCAGCACGGGGGGGCCTGAAGCTTTCTTT. The variable domain in full, completed from reference TRBV15 and TRBJ1-1, reads DAMVIQNPRYQVTQFGKPVTLSCSQTLNHNVMYWYQQKSSQAPKLLFHYYDKDFNNEADTPDNFQSRRPNTSFCFLDIRSPGLGDTAMYLCATSTGGPEAFFGQGTRLTVV.

By share, this clonotype counts as medium-sized. The rearrangement joins TRBV4-2 to TRBJ2-5; the match to TRBD2 covers 9 bases. The CDR3 extends over 16 amino acids. The V gene's germline CDR1 is LGHNA and CDR2 YNFKEQ. The V gene end was trimmed by 0 bases and the J gene end by 4 bases; junction bases not matched to a gene: 6. In DNA form, the CDR3 reads TGTGCCAGCAGCCAAGAGGCGGGAGGGCCCCCAGAGACCCAGTACTTC. Translation gives CASSQEAGGPPETQYF.

V is TRBV5-1 and J is TRBJ2-1, with 9 bases fitting TRBD2. CDR1 SGHRS and CDR2 YFSETQ come from the germline V gene. The CDR3 is 15 residues long. The V gene end was trimmed by 0 bases and the J gene end by 4 bases; junction bases not matched to a gene: 2. The CDR3 here is CASSLGLADYNEQFF. In DNA form, the CDR3 reads TGCGCCAGCAGCTTGGGACTAGCGGATTACAATGAGCAGTTCTTC.